One sample yielded the 21 T cell receptor beta chains listed below, sequenced in a study of blood T cell repertoires in COVID-19. TCRdb keeps only in-frame clones here, not all; method: immunoSEQ multiplex PCR. The sample carries roughly 260,000 clones, about 83% recorded once. The specimen was PBMCs or T cells enriched from blood (not recorded which). These receptors were collected from a middle-aged woman who had been exposed to COVID-19.

The chain uses TRBV5-4 and TRBJ2-5; 12 nucleotides line up with TRBD2. V lost 4 bases and J lost 2; bases outside the gene matches: 6. Germline V lookup: CDR1 SGHNT, CDR2 YYREEE (reference sequence). This CDR3 is built from 16 residues. The CDR3, as DNA: TGTGCCAGCAGCGACCGACTAGCGGGGGCGCAAGAGACCCAGTACTTC. Protein product: CASSDRLAGAQETQYF.

The chain has TRBV9 and TRBJ2-5, with TRBD2 as a possible D gene (5 bases). This CDR3 region has 14 residues. V shed 3 bases and J shed 2 bases, with 11 bases lying between them. Germline lookup yields CDR1 SGDLS and CDR2 YYNGEE. This chain's CDR3 is CASSASGLQETQYF. CDR3 nucleotide sequence: TGTGCCAGCAGCGCAAGCGGCTTACAAGAGACCCAGTACTTC.

The chain couples TRBV3-1 (or the pseudogene TRBV3-2) to TRBJ1-5; perhaps TRBD1 as D (5 bases). V gave up 0 bases and J gave up 6 bases, with 12 bases separating them. This CDR3 spans 15 amino acids. Germline V gives CDR1 LGHDT, CDR2 YNNKEL (reference sequence). The CDR3 DNA reads as TGTGCCAGCAGCCAAGATCTTGCAGGGTCTCAGCCCCAGCATTTT. Encoded protein: CASSQDLAGSQPQHF.

A few counts support this clone. The V gene is TRBV27, the J gene TRBJ1-5; perhaps TRBD1 as D (5 bases). The CDR3 covers 14 residues. Germline CDR1 MNHEY, CDR2 SMNVEV (reference sequence). Trimming took 3 bases from V and 5 from J, leaving 11 bases between them. CDR3 protein: CASSFGGYDQPQHF. CDR3 coding DNA: TGTGCCAGCAGTTTTGGGGGGTATGATCAGCCCCAGCATTTT.

The chain has TRBV2 and TRBJ1-1; no reliable D call. Germline V lookup: CDR1 SNHLY, CDR2 FYNNEI. The CDR3 is 14 amino acids. The germline V and J ends were trimmed by 3 bases and 1 base, with 9 bases remaining between them. CDR3 region: CASSELTRNTEAFF. In DNA form, the CDR3 reads TGTGCCAGCAGTGAGCTTACAAGGAACACTGAAGCTTTCTTT.

In DNA form, the CDR3 reads TGTGCCACCAGCAGAGATCCGGGTCGGGGGACTGAAGCTTTCTTT. Its protein product is CATSRDPGRGTEAFF. The chain employs TRBV15 and TRBJ1-1; D is perhaps TRBD1 (5 bases). V lost 0 bases and J lost 5, with 13 bases in between. Germline CDR1 is LNHNV and CDR2 is YYDKDF (reference sequence). This CDR3 comprises 15 residues. The variable domain in full, with the rest retrieved from reference TRBV15 and TRBJ1-1, is DAMVIQNPRYQVTQFGKPVTLSCSQTLNHNVMYWYQQKSSQAPKLLFHYYDKDFNNEADTPDNFQSRRPNTSFCFLDIRSPGLGDTAMYLCATSRDPGRGTEAFFGQGTRLTVV.

The chain recombines TRBV10-3 with TRBJ1-2, with TRBD1 matching over 12 bases. The germline V gene encodes CDR1 ENHRY and CDR2 SYGVKD. J lost 6 bases, V lost 6 bases, and 5 bases had no gene match. CDR3 length: 14 amino acids. The CDR3 reads CAISPGQGAHGYTF. The CDR3 DNA sequence: TGTGCCATCAGCCCGGGACAGGGGGCTCATGGCTACACCTTC.

Only one count was recorded for this clone. The chain recombines TRBV28 with TRBJ1-3; D is perhaps TRBD1 (5 bases). The germline V and J ends were trimmed by 5 bases and 0 bases, with 8 bases remaining between them. Germline lookup yields CDR1 MDHEN and CDR2 SYDVKM. The CDR3 is 14 amino acids. The CDR3 reads CASSLQGSGNTIYF. The CDR3 DNA follows: TGTGCCAGCAGTCTCCAGGGCTCTGGAAACACCATATATTTT.

The V gene is TRBV19, the J gene TRBJ2-1; TRBD2 is a possible D gene (5 bases). V gave up 6 bases and J gave up 0 bases, with 18 bases separating them. The germline CDR1 and CDR2 sequences are LNHDA and SQIVND (reference sequence). The CDR3 contains 17 residues. The CDR3 is CASSSRAGSRSYNEQFF. DNA of the CDR3: TGTGCCAGTAGCTCCCGGGCGGGTTCTCGCTCCTACAATGAGCAGTTCTTC.

The CDR3 sequence is CATGGAKSPTDTQYF. In nucleotides, the CDR3 is TGTGCCACCGGGGGGGCCAAATCCCCCACAGATACGCAGTATTTT. The chain has TRBV15 and TRBJ2-3, with a tentative D call TRBD2 (7 bases). CDR1 and CDR2 (germline): LNHNV, YYDKDF (reference sequence). Trimming shortened V by 8 bases and J by 2 bases, and 17 bases separated the two germline ends. CDR3 size: 15 residues.

The V call is TRBV28, the J call TRBJ1-6, with a possible D match to TRBD1 (5 bases). Germline-derived CDR1 and CDR2 are MDHEN and SYDVKM. CDR3 size: 15 residues. Trimming cost V 6 bases and J 9 bases, with 18 bases left between them. The CDR3 sequence is CASRTAGLDFSPLHF. DNA of the CDR3: TGTGCCAGCAGGACCGCAGGGTTGGATTTTTCACCCCTCCACTTT.

V and J are TRBV27 and TRBJ1-5; D is undetermined. The CDR3 is 15 amino acids. V gave up 4 bases and J gave up 1 base, with 11 bases separating them. CDR1 is MNHEY and CDR2 is SMNVEV in the germline V gene (reference sequence). Here the CDR3 reads CASSSRAGSNQPQHF. The CDR3 bases are TGTGCCAGCAGTTCTCGAGCCGGGAGCAATCAGCCCCAGCATTTT.

This sequence joins TRBV4-1 and TRBJ1-5; 10 positions agree with TRBD1. Germline CDR1 and CDR2: MGHRA and YSYEKL. The CDR3 runs to 16 residues. V trimming: 2 bases; J trimming: 2 bases; junction bases outside the gene matches: 3. The CDR3 reads CASSQPTGGRNQPQHF. The CDR3 bases are TGCGCCAGCAGCCAACCGACAGGGGGCCGCAATCAGCCCCAGCATTTT.

This chain joins TRBV5-1 and TRBJ2-6; 8 nucleotides align to TRBD1. CDR1 SGHRS and CDR2 YFSETQ come from the germline V gene. CDR3 length: 19 residues. The trim removed 3 bases at V and 0 bases at J, leaving 11 bases unmatched. The CDR3 bases are TGCGCCAGCAGCTCCCTCCCGACAGGGGCCTTCTCTGGGGCCAACGTCCTGACTTTC. Its translation: CASSSLPTGAFSGANVLTF.

The DNA of the CDR3 is TGTGCCAGCAGTTTAGTTGGACAGCTGGACTATGGCTACACCTTC. Its translation is CASSLVGQLDYGYTF. V is TRBV28 and J is TRBJ1-2; D possibly corresponds to TRBD1 (6 bases). Germline loops: CDR1 MDHEN, CDR2 SYDVKM. The CDR3 runs 15 residues. V lost 2 bases to trimming and J lost 3 bases, with 13 bases between them.

This sequence joins TRBV4-1 and TRBJ1-2; TRBD1 agrees at 10 bases. CDR3 length: 15 residues. Germline assignment: CDR1 MGHRA and CDR2 YSYEKL. Losses at the gene ends were 4 bases for V and 8 bases for J; bases not matched to a gene: 10. Here the CDR3 DNA reads TGCGCCAGCAGCCCGGGACAGGGGCCAAAAGTAGGCTACACCTTC. This encodes CASSPGQGPKVGYTF.

The V and J genes are TRBV4-2 and TRBJ2-3, with D possibly TRBD1 on 5 matching bases. V was pared by 6 bases and J by 4 bases, with 11 bases between. The length of the CDR3 is 13 residues. Germline assignment: CDR1 LGHNA and CDR2 YNFKEQ. In DNA, the CDR3 is TGTGCCAGCAGTCTCGAAGGGGCAGATACGCAGTATTTT. Its translation is CASSLEGADTQYF.

This chain links TRBV11-2 with TRBJ2-7; a weak D match, TRBD1 (5 bases). From germline, CDR1 is SGHAT and CDR2 FQNNGV. The V end was cut by 5 bases, the J end by 4 bases, with 18 bases between. The CDR3 extends over 15 amino acids. In nucleotides, the CDR3 is TGTGCCAGCAGCCTAAGGGCAGACAGTTGGTACGAGCAGTACTTC. Protein product: CASSLRADSWYEQYF.

This chain links TRBV4-3 with TRBJ2-7; tentative D call: TRBD1 (6 bases). V gave up 1 base and J gave up 0 bases, with 10 bases separating them. The CDR3 extends over 15 amino acids. Germline V gene lookup returns CDR1 LGHNA and CDR2 YSLEER. CDR3: CASSQGQASSYEQYF. As DNA, the CDR3 is TGCGCCAGCAGCCAAGGACAGGCCAGCTCCTACGAGCAGTACTTC.

This clone was recorded only once. This chain links TRBV11-2 with TRBJ1-1; perhaps TRBD1 as D (6 bases). This CDR3 region has 13 residues. V lost 8 bases and J lost 4, with 14 bases in between. Germline V gives CDR1 SGHAT, CDR2 FQNNGV. CDR3 in amino acids: CASYGGGSTEAFF. The DNA for the CDR3 is TGTGCCAGCTACGGGGGCGGGAGCACTGAAGCTTTCTTT.

The chain has TRBV12-3 or TRBV12-4 and TRBJ2-3; D remains ambiguous. V shed 6 bases and J shed 3 bases, with 10 bases lying between them. This CDR3 has 13 amino acids. In nucleotides, the CDR3 is TGTGCCAGCAGCCGAGACACAACAGATACGCAGTATTTT. It specifies CASSRDTTDTQYF.